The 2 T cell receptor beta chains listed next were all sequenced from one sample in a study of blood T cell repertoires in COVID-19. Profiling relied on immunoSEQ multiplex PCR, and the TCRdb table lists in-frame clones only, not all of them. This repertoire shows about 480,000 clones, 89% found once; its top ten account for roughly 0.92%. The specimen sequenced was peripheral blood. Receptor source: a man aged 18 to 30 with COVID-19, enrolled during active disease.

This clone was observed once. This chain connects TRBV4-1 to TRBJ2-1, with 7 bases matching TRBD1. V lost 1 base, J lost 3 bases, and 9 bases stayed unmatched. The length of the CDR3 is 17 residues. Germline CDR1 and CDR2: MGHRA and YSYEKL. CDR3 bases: TGCGCCAGCAGCCAAGCTCGGGACAGCATGAACTACAATGAGCAGTTCTTC. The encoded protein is CASSQARDSMNYNEQFF.

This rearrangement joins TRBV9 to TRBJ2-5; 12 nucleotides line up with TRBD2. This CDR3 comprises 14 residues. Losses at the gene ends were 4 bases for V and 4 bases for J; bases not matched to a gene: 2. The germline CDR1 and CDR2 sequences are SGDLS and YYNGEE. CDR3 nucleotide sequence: TGTGCCAGCAGCCCTAGCGGGAGGGGAGAGACCCAGTACTTC. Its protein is CASSPSGRGETQYF.